Reported below is one TCR beta chain. The antigen remains undetermined. V lost 10 bases, J lost 2 bases, and 17 bases lay in between. Germline V gene sequence: CDR1 LNHDA, CDR2 SQIVND (reference sequence). There are 14 residues in the CDR3. This sample was included in a study of shared clonotypes between healthy human individuals. Study-wide points: Of the naive CD4 clonotypes, around 4.7% were shared across four donors.

The deep-level immunoSEQ assay was used. The protocol was immunoSEQ multiplex PCR, while the TCRdb copy is restricted to in-frame clones and leaves out a portion. The sample yields roughly 530,000 clones, 96% seen once. Sample: naive CD4+ T cells sorted from blood. The subset is: CD45RA+ positively selected. This clonotype originated in a woman aged 25 to 45 in good health. The chain combines TRBV19 with TRBJ1-1, with D maybe TRBD1 (6 bases). Written as DNA, the CDR3 is TGTGCCACCGAACCAAAGGACAGAAACACTGAAGCTTTCTTT. Translation: CATEPKDRNTEAFF.